One sample yielded the 26 T cell receptor beta chains listed below, sequenced in a study of cytomegalovirus exposure and HLA in healthy donors. The PCR was carried out with 60 Vbeta primers and 13 Jbeta primers. Sequencing used immunoSEQ multiplex PCR; TCRdb keeps in-frame clones, though not all of them. The profile covers about 130,000 clones, with around 75% appearing a single time and over 2.5% taken by the ten largest. Sequencing was performed on PBMCs. The origin of the receptors is a woman aged 45-60 years in good health and CMV-seronegative.

The CDR3 coding sequence is TGTGCCAGTAAGGAGGCCCCGGGTTCTCCCGAGCAGTACTTC. Protein product: CASKEAPGSPEQYF. V and J are TRBV19 and TRBJ2-7; a weak D match, TRBD2 (5 bases). Trimming took 7 bases from V and 6 from J, leaving 19 bases between them. In germline, CDR1 is LNHDA, CDR2 SQIVND (reference sequence). CDR3 length: 14 amino acids.

This chain uses TRBV19 with TRBJ2-3; 12 nucleotides line up with TRBD2. The length of the CDR3 is 20 residues. Germline trimming cut 6 bases from V and 0 bases from J; bases unmatched to any gene: 16. Germline CDR1 LNHDA, CDR2 SQIVND (reference sequence). The CDR3: CASRSPSGRAGVYSTDTQYF. The CDR3 DNA reads TGTGCCAGTAGATCACCTAGCGGGAGGGCTGGTGTGTATAGCACAGATACGCAGTATTTT. Full variable domain (remainder filled in from reference TRBV19 and TRBJ2-3): DGGITQSPKYLFRKEGQNVTLSCEQNLNHDAMYWYRQDPGQGLRLIYYSQIVNDFQKGDIAEGYSVSREKKESFPLTVTSAQKNPTAFYLCASRSPSGRAGVYSTDTQYFGPGTRLTVL.

The chain is built from TRBV5-4 and TRBJ2-2, with no clear D. Trimming cost V 5 bases and J 1 base, with 9 bases left between them. The CDR3 length is 14 residues. Germline values: CDR1 SGHNT, CDR2 YYREEE (reference sequence). The chain's CDR3 is CASSPAVNTGELFF. The CDR3 DNA reads TGTGCCAGCAGTCCCGCGGTGAACACCGGGGAGCTGTTTTTT.

The chain employs TRBV7-2 and TRBJ2-3, with unresolved D. This CDR3 is built from 13 residues. Trimming took off 3 bases at V and 2 bases at J, with 6 bases between the two ends. Looked up from germline, CDR1 is SGHTA and CDR2 is FQGNSA. CDR3 bases: TGTGCCAGCAGCTTGGAGAACACAGATACGCAGTATTTT. This encodes CASSLENTDTQYF.

This clone showed up just a few times. This rearrangement joins TRBV28 to TRBJ2-1, with TRBD1 identical over 8 bases. The V segment lost 8 bases and the J segment 3 bases; nucleotides outside the gene matches: 3. This CDR3 is built from 13 residues. CDR1 is MDHEN, CDR2 SYDVKM, per germline. The CDR3 here is CASRTGYYNEQFF. CDR3 DNA: TGTGCCAGCCGGACAGGGTACTACAATGAGCAGTTCTTC.

This rearrangement joins TRBV11-2 to TRBJ2-5, with TRBD1 identical over 11 bases. Germline V lookup: CDR1 SGHAT, CDR2 FQNNGV. After removal of 6 bases from V and 1 base from J, the junction contained 7 bases not matched to a gene. The CDR3 is 16 residues long. This chain's CDR3 is CASRRTGTGGQETQYF. In DNA, the CDR3 is TGTGCCAGCAGACGTACCGGGACAGGGGGCCAAGAGACCCAGTACTTC.

This chain joins TRBV19 and TRBJ2-5; the D gene is possibly TRBD2 (6 bases). Germline assignment: CDR1 LNHDA and CDR2 SQIVND (reference sequence). The CDR3 is made up of 15 amino acids. With 4 bases removed from V and 1 base from J, the gap between germline ends came to 13 bases. For the CDR3, the DNA is TGTGCCAGTAGTACACCGGGACTCCTCCAAGAGACCCAGTACTTC. It yields the protein CASSTPGLLQETQYF.

This chain uses TRBV11-2 with TRBJ1-3; a possible D gene is TRBD1 (5 bases). This CDR3 region has 15 residues. The germline V gene encodes CDR1 SGHAT and CDR2 FQNNGV. V was cut by 2 bases and J by 0 bases, with 8 bases left in between. CDR3 DNA: TGTGCCAGCAGCTTATCAGGGATCTCTGGAAACACCATATATTTT. This translates into CASSLSGISGNTIYF.

The count of this clone is one. V usage is TRBV28 and J usage is TRBJ2-5; 7 bases match TRBD1. This CDR3 has 15 residues. Per the germline V gene, CDR1 is MDHEN and CDR2 is SYDVKM. Unmatched junction bases numbered 22, after V lost 10 bases and J lost 11 bases. DNA of the CDR3: TGTGCCACTCGTGAAAACAGGGGAATCGGGGCCGGGCAGTACTTC. It codes for CATRENRGIGAGQYF.

The V and J genes are TRBV4-3 and TRBJ2-1, with 9 bases lining up with TRBD2. The CDR3 consists of 15 residues. V lost 1 base to trimming and J lost 7 bases; unmatched junction nucleotides: 5. CDR1 and CDR2 (germline): LGHNA, YSLEER. The CDR3 DNA reads TGCGCCAGCAGCCAAGTGCTAGCGGGAAGGAATGAGCAGTTCTTC. It specifies CASSQVLAGRNEQFF.

This chain links TRBV7-9 with TRBJ1-1; D remains unclear. CDR3 length: 14 residues. Looked up from germline, CDR1 is SEHNR and CDR2 is FQNEAQ (reference sequence). Trimming removed 5 bases from V and 7 bases from J, with 17 bases in between. CDR3 in amino acids: CASSATMRASEAFF. The CDR3 DNA sequence: TGTGCCAGCAGCGCTACAATGAGGGCAAGTGAAGCTTTCTTT.

The V call is TRBV11-3, the J call TRBJ2-5; D is perhaps TRBD2 (5 bases). Germline CDR1 reads SGHNT; CDR2 reads YENEEA. Trimming pared 2 bases from V and 11 bases from J, leaving 15 bases between. There are 13 residues in the CDR3. The CDR3 DNA reads as TGTGCCAGCAGCTTAACCCTAGCTAGCCCTCAGTACTTC. This encodes CASSLTLASPQYF.

The chain employs TRBV7-9 and TRBJ1-4; D is unclear. With 4 bases removed from V and 3 bases from J, the gap between germline ends came to 12 bases. The CDR3 loop spans 15 amino acids. Looked up from germline, CDR1 is SEHNR and CDR2 is FQNEAQ (reference sequence). The CDR3 coding sequence is TGTGCCAGCAGCTCTGGACGGGAGGCTAATGAAAAACTGTTTTTT. This sequence encodes CASSSGREANEKLFF. The full variable domain, rest sourced from reference TRBV7-9 and TRBJ1-4, is DTGVSQNPRHKITKRGQNVTFRCDPISEHNRLYWYRQTLGQGPEFLTYFQNEAQLEKSRLLSDRFSAERPKGSFSTLEIQRTEQGDSAMYLCASSSGREANEKLFFGSGTQLSVL.

This chain joins TRBV7-2 and TRBJ1-1; D is perhaps TRBD1 (6 bases). V dropped 6 bases and J dropped 5 bases, with 19 bases sitting between them. The CDR3 loop spans 15 amino acids. Germline CDR1 reads SGHTA; CDR2 reads FQGNSA. In nucleotides, the CDR3 is TGTGCCAGCAGACACCCAGGGGTTTTAGAAACTGAAGCTTTCTTT. Amino acids: CASRHPGVLETEAFF.

With regard to this clone: One end of the junction varies from germline; a read error may be responsible. The rearrangement joins TRBV5-1 to TRBJ2-1, with TRBD1 as a possible D gene (6 bases). Germline V lookup: CDR1 SGHRS, CDR2 YFSETQ. The CDR3 spans 15 residues. CDR3 amino acids: CASSFDRSSCNEQFF. The CDR3 DNA reads TGCGCCAGCAGCTTCGACAGGAGCTCCTGCAATGAGCAGTTCTTC.

This rearrangement joins TRBV28 to TRBJ1-2; D might be TRBD1 (5 bases). The CDR3 loop spans 14 amino acids. The germline V gene has CDR1 MDHEN and CDR2 SYDVKM. The germline V and J ends were trimmed by 8 bases and 5 bases, with 18 bases remaining between them. The CDR3: CASSRGGGLYGYTF. In DNA, the CDR3 is TGTGCCAGCTCGCGGGGGGGTGGTCTTTATGGCTACACCTTC.

The gene calls are TRBV6-5 and TRBJ1-2; TRBD1 is a possible D gene (5 bases). Trimming pared 6 bases from V and 3 bases from J, leaving 11 bases between. The CDR3 totals 13 residues. Germline-derived CDR1 and CDR2 are MNHEY and SVGAGI. The CDR3: CASSPGGDYGYTF. The CDR3 DNA follows: TGTGCCAGCAGCCCCGGGGGGGACTATGGCTACACCTTC.

The chain is built from TRBV6-5 and TRBJ1-1; D is ambiguous. This CDR3 region has 15 residues. Germline V lookup: CDR1 MNHEY, CDR2 SVGAGI. V was shortened by 1 base and J by 2 bases, with 11 bases between the two germline ends. CDR3 amino acids: CASSYYTPPNTEAFF. The CDR3, as DNA: TGTGCCAGCAGTTACTACACACCGCCCAACACTGAAGCTTTCTTT.

The chain links TRBV28 to TRBJ1-2; D is undetermined. V was trimmed by 7 bases and J by 4 bases, leaving 10 bases between them. Germline V lookup: CDR1 MDHEN, CDR2 SYDVKM. The CDR3 loop spans 12 amino acids. Written as DNA, the CDR3 is TGTGCCAGCACCCTGACAACCTATGGCTACACCTTC. It translates to CASTLTTYGYTF.

The chain has TRBV29-1 and TRBJ2-7; TRBD2 aligns across 8 bases. CDR3 size: 14 residues. V lost 4 bases to trimming and J lost 5 bases; unmatched junction nucleotides: 10. Germline-derived CDR1 and CDR2 are SQVTM and ANQGSEA. Here the CDR3 reads CSVASGGQVDEQYF. The CDR3 nucleotides read TGCAGCGTTGCGTCGGGGGGGCAGGTGGACGAGCAGTACTTC.

The chain joins TRBV9 to TRBJ2-5; maybe TRBD2 (5 bases). Looked up from germline, CDR1 is SGDLS and CDR2 is YYNGEE. The CDR3 is made up of 15 amino acids. V dropped 4 bases and J dropped 4 bases, with 17 bases sitting between them. The CDR3 coding sequence is TGTGCCAGCAGCCCGATCGGGGAATCGGCAGAGACCCAGTACTTC. This codes for CASSPIGESAETQYF.

V and J are TRBV7-9 and TRBJ1-5; D possibly corresponds to TRBD1 (5 bases). This CDR3 has 16 residues. Looked up from germline, CDR1 is SEHNR and CDR2 is FQNEAQ (reference sequence). The V gene lost 1 base and the J gene lost 2 bases, with 12 bases spanning the gap. The CDR3 DNA reads as TGTGCCAGCAGCTTAGGATTGGGGCAGGGCAATCAGCCCCAGCATTTT. Its translation: CASSLGLGQGNQPQHF.

The chain employs TRBV5-1 and TRBJ1-2; TRBD1 matches 7 bases. The CDR3 consists of 14 residues. CDR1 is SGHRS, CDR2 YFSETQ, per germline. The V segment lost 1 base and the J segment 6 bases; nucleotides outside the gene matches: 6. The CDR3 here is CASSLKGTANGYTF. CDR3 nucleotide sequence: TGCGCCAGCAGCTTGAAGGGGACAGCAAATGGCTACACCTTC.

The chain couples TRBV7-2 to TRBJ1-6; a weak D match, TRBD1 (5 bases). The V end was cut by 5 bases, the J end by 0 bases, with 5 bases between. Germline loops: CDR1 SGHTA, CDR2 FQGNSA. The CDR3 sequence is 14 residues long. The DNA of the CDR3 is TGTGCCAGCAGCCAGGGCTCCTATAATTCACCCCTCCACTTT. It is translated as CASSQGSYNSPLHF. Full variable domain (outside the CDR3, taken from reference TRBV7-2 and TRBJ1-6): GAGVSQSPSNKVTEKGKDVELRCDPISGHTALYWYRQSLGQGLEFLIYFQGNSAPDKSGLPSDRFSAERTGGSVSTLTIQRTQQEDSAVYLCASSQGSYNSPLHFGNGTRLTVT.

The V gene is TRBV6-5, the J gene TRBJ2-7; TRBD2 might be the D (7 bases). V lost 6 bases and J 6 bases, leaving 18 bases between the germline ends. The CDR3 contains 14 residues. CDR1 is MNHEY, CDR2 SVGAGI, per germline. The DNA of the CDR3 is TGTGCCAGCAGGCTAGGGGGGGGCGCTTCCGAGCAGTACTTC. Translation gives CASRLGGGASEQYF.

With respect to this clone: The germline gene is not matched at one end of the junction; a read error may be the cause. CDR3 region: CASGLASQGYNEQFF. In DNA, the CDR3 is TGTGCCAGCGGCTTAGCCAGCCAGGGCTACAATGAGCAGTTCTTC. The rearrangement joins TRBV11-2 to TRBJ2-1; possibly TRBD1 for D (5 bases). The CDR3 extends over 15 amino acids. The germline gives CDR1 SGHAT, CDR2 FQNNGV.